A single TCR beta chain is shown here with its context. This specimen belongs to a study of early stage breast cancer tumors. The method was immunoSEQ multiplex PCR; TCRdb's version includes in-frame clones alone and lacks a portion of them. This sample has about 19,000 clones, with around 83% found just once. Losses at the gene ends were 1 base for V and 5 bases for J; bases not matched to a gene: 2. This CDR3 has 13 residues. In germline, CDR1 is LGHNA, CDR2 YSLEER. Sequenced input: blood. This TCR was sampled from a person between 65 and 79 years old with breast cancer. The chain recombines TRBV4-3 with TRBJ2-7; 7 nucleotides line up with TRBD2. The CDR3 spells CASSQGGGNEQYF. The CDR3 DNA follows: TGCGCCAGCAGCCAAGGGGGAGGGAACGAGCAGTACTTC.